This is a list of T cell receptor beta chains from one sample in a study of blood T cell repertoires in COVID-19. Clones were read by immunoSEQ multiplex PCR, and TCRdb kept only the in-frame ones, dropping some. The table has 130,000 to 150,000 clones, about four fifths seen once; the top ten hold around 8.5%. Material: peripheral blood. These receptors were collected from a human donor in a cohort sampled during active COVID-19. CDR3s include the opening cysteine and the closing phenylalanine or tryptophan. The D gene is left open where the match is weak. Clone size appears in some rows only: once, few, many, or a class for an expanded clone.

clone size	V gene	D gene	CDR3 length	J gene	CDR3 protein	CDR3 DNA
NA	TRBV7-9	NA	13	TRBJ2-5	CASSFTGEETQYF	TGTGCCAGCAGCTTTACAGGTGAAGAGACCCAGTACTTC
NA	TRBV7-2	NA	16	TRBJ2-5	CASSLKGGTVSETQYF	TGTGCCAGCAGCTTAAAAGGGGGGACAGTTAGCGAGACCCAGTACTTC
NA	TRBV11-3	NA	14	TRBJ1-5	CASSPVEGNQPQHF	TGTGCCAGCAGCCCCGTGGAGGGAAATCAGCCCCAGCATTTT
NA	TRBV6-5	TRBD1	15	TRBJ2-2	CASSRDRANTGELFF	TGTGCCAGCAGTAGGGACAGGGCAAACACCGGGGAGCTGTTTTTT
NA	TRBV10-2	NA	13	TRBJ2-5	CASRRGLRETQYF	TGCGCCAGCAGGAGGGGACTCCGAGAGACCCAGTACTTC
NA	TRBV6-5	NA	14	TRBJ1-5	CASRSGTYDQPQHF	TGTGCCAGCCGTAGTGGGACATATGATCAGCCCCAGCATTTT
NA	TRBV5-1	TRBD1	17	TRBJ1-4	CASSSQTGLRTNEKLFF	TGCGCCAGCAGCTCACAGACAGGGTTAAGAACTAATGAAAAACTGTTTTTT
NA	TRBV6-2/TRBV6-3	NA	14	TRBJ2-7	CASSYPTRSYEQYF	TGTGCCAGCAGTTACCCCACTCGCTCCTACGAGCAGTACTTC
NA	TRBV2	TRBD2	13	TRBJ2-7	CASSLLANNEQYF	TGTGCCAGCAGTTTACTAGCGAACAACGAGCAGTACTTC
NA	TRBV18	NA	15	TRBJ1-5	CASSPRGGRDQPQHF	TGTGCCAGCTCACCCCGGGGGGGCAGGGACCAGCCCCAGCATTTT
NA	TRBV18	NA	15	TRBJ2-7	CASSPGPLLPLEQYF	TGTGCCAGCTCACCAGGGCCCCTACTTCCTCTCGAGCAGTACTTC
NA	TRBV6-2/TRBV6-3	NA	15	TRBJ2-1	CASSYEGRPHNEQFF	TGTGCCAGCAGTTACGAGGGTAGGCCCCACAATGAGCAGTTCTTC
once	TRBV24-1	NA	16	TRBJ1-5	CATSDSLAGPNQPQHF	TGTGCCACCAGTGATTCCTTGGCAGGGCCGAATCAGCCCCAGCATTTT
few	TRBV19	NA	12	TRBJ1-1	CASSRRDTEAFF	TGTGCCAGTAGCCGCCGAGACACTGAAGCTTTCTTT
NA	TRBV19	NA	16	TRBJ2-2	CASKSPGLANTGELFF	TGTGCCAGTAAATCCCCGGGGTTGGCGAACACCGGGGAGCTGTTTTTT
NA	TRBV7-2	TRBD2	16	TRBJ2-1	CASTTTGGLAGNEQFF	TGTGCCAGCACCACTACCGGTGGACTAGCGGGTAATGAGCAGTTCTTC
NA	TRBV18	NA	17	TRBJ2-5	CASSPDIPTSPGLAQYF	TGTGCCAGCTCACCTGATATACCGACTAGTCCGGGGTTGGCCCAGTACTTC
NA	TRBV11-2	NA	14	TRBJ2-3	CASSLETSTDTQYF	TGTGCCAGCAGCTTAGAGACTAGCACAGATACGCAGTATTTT
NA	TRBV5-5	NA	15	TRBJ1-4	CASSLGVTLNEKLFF	TGTGCCAGCAGCTTAGGGGTGACGCTGAATGAAAAACTGTTTTTT
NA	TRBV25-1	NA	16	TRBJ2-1	CASTDPGVSNYNEQFF	TGTGCCAGCACAGACCCGGGAGTAAGTAATTACAATGAGCAGTTCTTC
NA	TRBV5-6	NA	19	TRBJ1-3	CASSRVRRGVTRSGNTIYF	TGTGCCAGCAGCCGGGTAAGGCGCGGGGTAACGCGCTCTGGAAACACCATATATTTT
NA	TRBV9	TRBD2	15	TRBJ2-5	CASSVDPGGWETQYF	TGTGCCAGCAGCGTAGATCCGGGAGGGTGGGAGACCCAGTACTTC
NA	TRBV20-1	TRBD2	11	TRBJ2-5	CSASLAGNQYF	TGCAGTGCTAGCTTAGCGGGAAACCAGTACTTC
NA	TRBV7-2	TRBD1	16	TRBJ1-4	CASSRQGARQGEKLFF	TGTGCCAGCAGTCGACAGGGGGCGCGACAAGGTGAAAAACTGTTTTTT
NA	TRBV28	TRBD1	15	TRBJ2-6	CASSITGARANVLTF	TGTGCCAGCAGTATAACAGGGGCCAGGGCCAACGTCCTGACTTTC
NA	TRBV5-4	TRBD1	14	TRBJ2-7	CASSFVDRGYEQYF	TGTGCCAGCAGCTTTGTCGACAGGGGCTACGAGCAGTACTTC
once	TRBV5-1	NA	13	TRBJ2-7	CASSLTGSYEQYF	TGCGCCAGCAGCTTGACAGGGTCCTACGAGCAGTACTTC
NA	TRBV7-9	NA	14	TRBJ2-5	CASSLAPDQETQYF	TGTGCCAGCAGCTTAGCGCCGGACCAAGAGACCCAGTACTTC
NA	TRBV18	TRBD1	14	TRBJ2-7	CASSPRTGGNEQYF	TGTGCCAGCTCACCAAGGACAGGGGGCAACGAGCAGTACTTC
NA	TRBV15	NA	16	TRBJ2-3	CATSRGLGGFTDTQYF	TGTGCCACCAGCAGAGGATTAGGAGGGTTTACAGATACGCAGTATTTT
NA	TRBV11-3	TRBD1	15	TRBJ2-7	CASSLDGQGFSEQYF	TGTGCCAGCAGCTTAGACGGACAGGGATTTAGCGAGCAGTACTTC
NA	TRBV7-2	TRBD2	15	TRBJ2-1	CASSLGTSTYNEQFF	TGTGCCAGCAGCTTAGGGACTAGCACATACAATGAGCAGTTCTTC
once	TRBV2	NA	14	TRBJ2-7	CASRVNSPAYEQYF	TGTGCCAGCAGGGTGAATTCGCCAGCCTACGAGCAGTACTTC
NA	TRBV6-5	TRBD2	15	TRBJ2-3	CASSRGLAGDGTQYF	TGTGCCAGCAGTCGCGGACTAGCGGGCGACGGGACGCAGTATTTT
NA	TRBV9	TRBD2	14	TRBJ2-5	CASSVGLAQETQYF	TGTGCCAGCAGCGTGGGACTAGCCCAAGAGACCCAGTACTTC
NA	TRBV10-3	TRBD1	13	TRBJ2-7	CATYRDRVGEQYF	TGTGCCACCTACCGTGACAGGGTTGGCGAGCAGTACTTC
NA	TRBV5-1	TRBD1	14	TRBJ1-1	CASSFDRENTEAFF	TGCGCCAGCAGCTTCGACAGGGAAAACACTGAAGCTTTCTTT
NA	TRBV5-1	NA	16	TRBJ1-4	CASSLAWGRTNEKLFF	TGCGCCAGCAGCTTGGCCTGGGGGCGGACTAATGAAAAACTGTTTTTT
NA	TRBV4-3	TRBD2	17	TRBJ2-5	CASSQEPSRGGGETQYF	TGCGCCAGCAGCCAAGAACCATCACGGGGGGGCGGGGAGACCCAGTACTTC
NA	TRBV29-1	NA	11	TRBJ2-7	CNLGACYEQYF	TGCAACCTAGGGGCCTGCTACGAGCAGTACTTC
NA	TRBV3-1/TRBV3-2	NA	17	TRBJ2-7	CASSQAKTSRYSYEQYF	TGTGCCAGCAGCCAAGCCAAAACTAGCAGATACTCCTACGAGCAGTACTTC
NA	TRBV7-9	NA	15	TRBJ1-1	CASSTTSRVDTEAFF	TGTGCCAGCAGCACCACTTCCAGGGTGGACACTGAAGCTTTCTTT
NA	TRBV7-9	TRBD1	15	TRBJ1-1	CASSSLQGVYTEAFF	TGTGCCAGCAGCTCCCTACAGGGGGTATACACTGAAGCTTTCTTT
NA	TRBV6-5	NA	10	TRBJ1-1	CASIDSEAFF	TGTGCCAGCATAGACAGTGAAGCTTTCTTT
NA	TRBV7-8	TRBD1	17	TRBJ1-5	CASSRYRGRGSNQPQHF	TGTGCCAGCAGCAGATACAGGGGAAGGGGTAGCAATCAGCCCCAGCATTTT
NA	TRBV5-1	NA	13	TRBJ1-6	CASSSTDNSPLHF	TGCGCCAGCAGCAGTACAGATAATTCACCCCTCCACTTT
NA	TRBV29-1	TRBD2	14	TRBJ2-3	CSHKTSGRTDTQYF	TGCAGCCACAAGACTAGCGGGAGGACAGATACGCAGTATTTT
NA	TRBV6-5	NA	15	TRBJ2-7	CASSYSSGGGYEQYF	TGTGCCAGCAGTTACTCGAGTGGGGGAGGCTACGAGCAGTACTTC
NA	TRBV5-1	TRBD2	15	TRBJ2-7	CASSLGNAGGDEQYF	TGCGCCAGCAGCTTGGGGAACGCGGGAGGAGACGAGCAGTACTTC
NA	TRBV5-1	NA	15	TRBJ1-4	CASSPTTGPNEKLFF	TGCGCCAGCAGCCCGACGACGGGTCCAAATGAAAAACTGTTTTTT
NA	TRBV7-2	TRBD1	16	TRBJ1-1	CASSLPGQGLGTEAFF	TGTGCCAGCAGCTTACCTGGACAGGGGTTGGGCACTGAAGCTTTCTTT
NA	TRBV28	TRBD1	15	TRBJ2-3	CASSPTGGPTDTQYF	TGTGCCAGCAGCCCAACAGGGGGCCCCACAGATACGCAGTATTTT